The T cell receptor (beta chain) under discussion was sequenced for a study of blood T cell repertoires in COVID-19. On the study more broadly: Specimens from acute and convalescent COVID-19 originated in the United States, Italy and Spain. T cells, B-cell-depleted T cells, or PBMCs supplied cDNA or gDNA.

The V end was cut by 2 bases, the J end by 7 bases, with 14 bases between. The CDR3 contains 14 residues. Per the germline V gene, CDR1 is LNHDA and CDR2 is SQIVND (reference sequence). In the original analysis: Amplification of reference gene primers was used by the study to estimate nucleated cell counts. Clones were read by immunoSEQ multiplex PCR, and TCRdb kept only the in-frame ones, dropping some. Clone size and the V and J calls come from that table; the DNA yielded D and trimming. The sample consists of approximately 100,000 clones, over 65% of them appearing once. Sequencing was done on a sample of peripheral blood. The chain couples TRBV19 to TRBJ1-1; D possibly corresponds to TRBD1 (6 bases). The TCR sequence derives from a woman in her sixties or seventies with acute or convalescent COVID-19. This CDR3 is CASSIRDTPVEAFF. CDR3 coding DNA: TGTGCCAGTAGTATAAGGGACACGCCCGTTGAAGCTTTCTTT.